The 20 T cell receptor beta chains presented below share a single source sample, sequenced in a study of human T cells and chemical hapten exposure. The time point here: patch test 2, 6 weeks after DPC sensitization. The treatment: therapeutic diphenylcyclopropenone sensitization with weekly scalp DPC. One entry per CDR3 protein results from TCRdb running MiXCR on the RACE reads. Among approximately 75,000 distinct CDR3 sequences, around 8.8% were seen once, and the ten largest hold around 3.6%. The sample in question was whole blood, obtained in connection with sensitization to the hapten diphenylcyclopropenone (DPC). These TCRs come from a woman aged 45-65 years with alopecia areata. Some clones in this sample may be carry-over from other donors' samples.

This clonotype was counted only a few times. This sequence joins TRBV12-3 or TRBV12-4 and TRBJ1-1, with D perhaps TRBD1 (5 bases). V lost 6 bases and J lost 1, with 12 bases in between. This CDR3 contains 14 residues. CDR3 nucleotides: TGTGCCAGCAGGGCGCGACAGCAGAACACTGAAGCTTTCTTT. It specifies CASRARQQNTEAFF.

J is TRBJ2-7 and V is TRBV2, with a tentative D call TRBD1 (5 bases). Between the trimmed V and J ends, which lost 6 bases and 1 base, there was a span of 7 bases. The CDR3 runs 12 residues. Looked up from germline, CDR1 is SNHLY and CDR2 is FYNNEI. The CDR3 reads CASSRQSYEQYF. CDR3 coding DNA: TGTGCCAGCAGCAGACAGTCCTACGAGCAGTACTTC.

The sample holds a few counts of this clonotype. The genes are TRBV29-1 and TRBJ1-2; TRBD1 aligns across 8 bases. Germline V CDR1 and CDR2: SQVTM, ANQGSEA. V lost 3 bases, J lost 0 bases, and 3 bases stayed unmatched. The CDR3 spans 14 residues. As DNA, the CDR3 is TGCAGCGTTGAGGGGACAGGAGCTAACTATGGCTACACCTTC. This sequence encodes CSVEGTGANYGYTF.

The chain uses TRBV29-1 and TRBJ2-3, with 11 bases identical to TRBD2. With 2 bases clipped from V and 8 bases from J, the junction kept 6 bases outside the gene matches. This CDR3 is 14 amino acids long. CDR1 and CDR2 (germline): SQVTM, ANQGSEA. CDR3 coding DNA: TGCAGCGTTGAAAAGACTAGCGGGGTGGGTACGCAGTATTTT. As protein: CSVEKTSGVGTQYF.

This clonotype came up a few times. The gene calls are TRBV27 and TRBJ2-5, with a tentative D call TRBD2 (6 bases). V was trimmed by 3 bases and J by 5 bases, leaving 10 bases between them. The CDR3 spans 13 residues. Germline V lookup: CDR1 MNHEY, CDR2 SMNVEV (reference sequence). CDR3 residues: CASSLFSGETQYF. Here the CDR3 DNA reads TGTGCCAGCAGTTTGTTCAGCGGGGAGACCCAGTACTTC.

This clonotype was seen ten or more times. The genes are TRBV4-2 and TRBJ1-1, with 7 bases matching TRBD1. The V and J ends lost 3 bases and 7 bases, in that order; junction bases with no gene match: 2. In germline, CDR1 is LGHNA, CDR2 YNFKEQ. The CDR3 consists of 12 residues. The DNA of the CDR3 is TGTGCCAGCAGCCAGGACAGGATTGAAGCTTTCTTT. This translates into CASSQDRIEAFF.

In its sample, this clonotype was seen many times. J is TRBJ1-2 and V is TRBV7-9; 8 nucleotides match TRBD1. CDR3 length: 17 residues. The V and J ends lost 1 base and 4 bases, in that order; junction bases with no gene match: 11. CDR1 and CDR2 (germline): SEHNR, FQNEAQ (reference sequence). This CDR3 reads CASSLGFSGQAGYGYTF. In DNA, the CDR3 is TGTGCCAGCAGCTTAGGATTTTCGGGACAGGCTGGCTATGGCTACACCTTC.

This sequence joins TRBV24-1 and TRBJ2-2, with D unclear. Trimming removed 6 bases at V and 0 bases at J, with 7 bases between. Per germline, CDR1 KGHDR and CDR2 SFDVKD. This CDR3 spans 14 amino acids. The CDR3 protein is CATSTTSNTGELFF. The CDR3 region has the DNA TGTGCCACCAGTACTACTTCGAACACCGGGGAGCTGTTTTTT.

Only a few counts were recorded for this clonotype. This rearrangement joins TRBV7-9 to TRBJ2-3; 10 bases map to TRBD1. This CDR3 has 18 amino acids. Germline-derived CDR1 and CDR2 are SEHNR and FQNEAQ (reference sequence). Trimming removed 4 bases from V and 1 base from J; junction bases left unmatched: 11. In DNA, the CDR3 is TGTGCCAGCAGCTCCCAGCGGGACAGGGGTCCGGGCACAGATACGCAGTATTTT. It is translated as CASSSQRDRGPGTDTQYF.

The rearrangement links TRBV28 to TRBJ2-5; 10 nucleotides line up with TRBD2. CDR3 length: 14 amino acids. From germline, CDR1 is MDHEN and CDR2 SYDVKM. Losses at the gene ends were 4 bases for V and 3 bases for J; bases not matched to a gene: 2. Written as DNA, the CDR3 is TGTGCCAGCAGTTCCAGCGGGGGGGAAGAGACCCAGTACTTC. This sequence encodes CASSSSGGEETQYF.

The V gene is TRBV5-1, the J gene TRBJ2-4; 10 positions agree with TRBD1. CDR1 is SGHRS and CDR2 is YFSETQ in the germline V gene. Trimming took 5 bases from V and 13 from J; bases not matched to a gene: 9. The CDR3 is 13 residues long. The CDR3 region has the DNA TGCGCCAGCAGTTTTGGACAGGGGGTCCCCCAGTACTTC. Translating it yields CASSFGQGVPQYF.

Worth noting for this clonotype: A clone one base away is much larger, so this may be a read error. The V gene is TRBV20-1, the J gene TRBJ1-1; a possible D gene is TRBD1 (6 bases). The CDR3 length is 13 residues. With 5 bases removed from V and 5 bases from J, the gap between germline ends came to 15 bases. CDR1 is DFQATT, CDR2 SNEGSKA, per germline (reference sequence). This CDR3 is CSAERGVGTEAFF. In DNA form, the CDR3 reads TGCAGTGCTGAAAGGGGGGTAGGAACTGAAGCTTTCTTT.

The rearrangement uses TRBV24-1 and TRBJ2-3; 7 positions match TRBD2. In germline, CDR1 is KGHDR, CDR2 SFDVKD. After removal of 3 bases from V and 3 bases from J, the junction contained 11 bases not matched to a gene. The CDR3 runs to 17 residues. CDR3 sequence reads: CATSDATSTRLTDTQYF. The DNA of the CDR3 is TGTGCCACCAGTGATGCGACTAGCACCCGGCTGACAGATACGCAGTATTTT.

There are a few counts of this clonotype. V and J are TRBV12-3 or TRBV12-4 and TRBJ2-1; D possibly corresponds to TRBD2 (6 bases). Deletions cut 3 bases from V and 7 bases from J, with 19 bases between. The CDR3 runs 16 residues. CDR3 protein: CASSFPAGTGVNEQFF. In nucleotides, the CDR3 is TGTGCCAGCAGTTTTCCTGCCGGAACGGGAGTAAATGAGCAGTTCTTC.

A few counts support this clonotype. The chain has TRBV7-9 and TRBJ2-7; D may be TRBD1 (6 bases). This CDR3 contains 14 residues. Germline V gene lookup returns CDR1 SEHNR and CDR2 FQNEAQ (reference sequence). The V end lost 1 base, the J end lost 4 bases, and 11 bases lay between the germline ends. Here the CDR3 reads CASSLGPGQYEQYF. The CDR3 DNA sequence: TGTGCCAGCAGCTTAGGCCCCGGACAGTACGAGCAGTACTTC.

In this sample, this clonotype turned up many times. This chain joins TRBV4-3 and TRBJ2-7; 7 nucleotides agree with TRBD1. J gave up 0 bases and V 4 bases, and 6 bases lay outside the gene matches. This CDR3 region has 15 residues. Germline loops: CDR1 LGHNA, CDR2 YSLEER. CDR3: CASSPGQSPSYEQYF. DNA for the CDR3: TGCGCCAGCAGCCCGGGACAGTCGCCCTCCTACGAGCAGTACTTC.

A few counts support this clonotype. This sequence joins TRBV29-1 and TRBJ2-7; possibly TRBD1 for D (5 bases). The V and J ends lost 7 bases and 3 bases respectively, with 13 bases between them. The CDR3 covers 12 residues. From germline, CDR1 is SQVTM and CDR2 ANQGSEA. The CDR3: CSGMDTFYEQYF. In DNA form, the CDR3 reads TGCAGCGGAATGGACACCTTCTACGAGCAGTACTTC.

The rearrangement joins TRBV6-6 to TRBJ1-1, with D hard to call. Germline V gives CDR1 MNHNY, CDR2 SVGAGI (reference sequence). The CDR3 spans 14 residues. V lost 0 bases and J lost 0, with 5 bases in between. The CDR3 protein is CASSYSGLNTEAFF. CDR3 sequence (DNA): TGTGCCAGCAGTTACTCCGGGCTGAACACTGAAGCTTTCTTT.

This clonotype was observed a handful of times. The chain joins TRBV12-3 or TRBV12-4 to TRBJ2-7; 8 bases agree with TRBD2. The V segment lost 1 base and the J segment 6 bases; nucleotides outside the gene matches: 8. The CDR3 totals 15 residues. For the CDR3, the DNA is TGTGCCAGCAGTTTAGGTCCGGGAGGGGCGCGCGAGCAGTACTTC. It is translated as CASSLGPGGAREQYF.

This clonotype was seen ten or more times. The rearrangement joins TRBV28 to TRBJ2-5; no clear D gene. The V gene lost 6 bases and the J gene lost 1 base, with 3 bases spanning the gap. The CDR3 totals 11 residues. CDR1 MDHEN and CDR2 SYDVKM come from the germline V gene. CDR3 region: CASSLQETQYF. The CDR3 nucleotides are TGTGCCAGCAGCCTCCAAGAGACCCAGTACTTC.